The clone carrying this T cell receptor beta chain was found many times. What it binds is unknown. Per germline, CDR1 SQVTM and CDR2 ANQGSEA. After removal of 6 bases from V and 0 bases from J, the junction contained 3 bases not matched to a gene. This CDR3 has 13 residues. This entry comes from a study of response to subunit inactivated influenza vaccine. Study results and limitations: A suggestion made by the authors is that each seasonal influenza vaccination recruits few new T cells.

TCRdb passed the RT-PCR reads through MiXCR, listing each CDR3 protein once. This sample has 490,000 or so distinct CDR3 sequences, with 7.6% found just once. This TCR derives from a man aged 50-75 years who received an inactivated influenza vaccine. The V gene is TRBV29-1, the J gene TRBJ2-3; TRBD2 agrees at 7 bases. Sequenced here: PBMCs from blood, sampled approximately 25 months after vaccination. CDR3: CSVKRDSTDTQYF. DNA of the CDR3: TGCAGCGTCAAGCGGGATAGCACAGATACGCAGTATTTT.